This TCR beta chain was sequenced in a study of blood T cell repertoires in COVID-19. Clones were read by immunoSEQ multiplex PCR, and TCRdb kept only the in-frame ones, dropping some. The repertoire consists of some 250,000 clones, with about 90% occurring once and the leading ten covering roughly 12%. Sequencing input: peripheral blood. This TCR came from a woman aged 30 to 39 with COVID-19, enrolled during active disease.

The CDR3 reads CASSFPGGNTIYF. Written as DNA, the CDR3 is TGTGCCAGCAGCTTCCCAGGGGGAAACACCATATATTTT. The V and J genes are TRBV28 and TRBJ1-3; tentative D call: TRBD1 (5 bases). CDR3 length: 13 residues. CDR1 is MDHEN and CDR2 is SYDVKM in the germline V gene. V was trimmed by 6 bases and J by 4 bases, leaving 10 bases between them.